The T cell receptor beta chain described here comes from a study of control samples from healthy donors and cancer patients. Method: immunoSEQ multiplex PCR; TCRdb's copy keeps in-frame clones and lacks some. Among some 150,000 clones listed, roughly 94% were seen once. The CDR3 covers 15 residues. Trimming at V came to 6 bases and at J to 0 bases, leaving 5 bases not matched to a gene. CDR1 SNHLY and CDR2 FYNNEI come from the germline V gene. This TCR came from a man aged 60-69 years with colorectal cancer. The sequenced sample was PBMCs. The rearrangement uses TRBV2 and TRBJ2-5; 9 bases match TRBD2. CDR3 nucleotides: TGTGCCAGCAGATTTGGCGGGGGGGACCAAGAGACCCAGTACTTC. Protein sequence: CASRFGGGDQETQYF.